A single sample is the source of the 21 T cell receptor beta chains below, sequenced in a study of CD8+ T cells in alopecia areata. RNA, once extracted, was reverse transcribed into cDNA for use as the sequencing template. The method was immunoSEQ multiplex PCR; TCRdb's version includes in-frame clones alone and lacks a portion of them. This table has roughly 170,000 clones, approximately 59% appearing once. The source was CD4+ T cells sorted from blood, collected at week 0. The receptors were gathered from a human donor with alopecia areata.

This chain joins TRBV29-1 and TRBJ1-2; D remains unclear. Germline loops: CDR1 SQVTM, CDR2 ANQGSEA. The V and J ends lost 4 bases and 5 bases respectively, with 14 bases between them. The CDR3 is made up of 13 amino acids. CDR3 nucleotides: TGCAGCGTTGTTTTTCGGCAGAATTATGGCTACACCTTC. Its protein is CSVVFRQNYGYTF.

V usage is TRBV6-5 and J usage is TRBJ1-2; D is ambiguous. Germline V gives CDR1 MNHEY, CDR2 SVGAGI. V dropped 6 bases and J dropped 4 bases, with 12 bases sitting between them. This CDR3 is built from 13 residues. CDR3 sequence reads: CASSFTGSYGYTF. The DNA of the CDR3 is TGTGCCAGCAGCTTTACTGGGTCCTATGGCTACACCTTC.

Only a few counts were recorded for this clone. The chain carries TRBV27 and TRBJ1-5; D gene uncertain. Germline CDR1 reads MNHEY; CDR2 reads SMNVEV (reference sequence). Trimming took off 3 bases at V and 2 bases at J, with 11 bases between the two ends. This CDR3 spans 15 amino acids. The DNA of the CDR3 is TGTGCCAGCAGTTTTGCGGGGTTTGGCAATCAGCCCCAGCATTTT. It yields the protein CASSFAGFGNQPQHF.

This clone has a handful of counts. The chain has TRBV4-1 and TRBJ2-3; D assignment may be TRBD1 or TRBD2 (6 bases each). The CDR3 length is 15 residues. Deletions cut 4 bases from V and 4 bases from J, with 15 bases between. Looked up from germline, CDR1 is MGHRA and CDR2 is YSYEKL. As DNA, the CDR3 is TGCGCCAGCAGCCGCATAGATAGGGGGGCAGATACGCAGTATTTT. It encodes CASSRIDRGADTQYF.

With regard to this clone: The same CDR3 is also encoded by other DNA sequences in this sample. The V call is TRBV5-1, the J call TRBJ1-4; D not certain. The CDR3 length is 13 residues. The V end was cut by 4 bases, the J end by 3 bases, with 7 bases between. The germline V gene encodes CDR1 SGHRS and CDR2 YFSETQ. CDR3 protein: CASSLGANEKLFF. CDR3 DNA: TGCGCCAGCAGCCTGGGAGCTAATGAAAAACTGTTTTTT.

J is TRBJ2-1 and V is TRBV4-1; D unclear. Looked up from germline, CDR1 is MGHRA and CDR2 is YSYEKL. V lost 2 bases and J 6 bases, leaving 8 bases between the germline ends. The CDR3 is 13 residues long. CDR3 region: CASSQQATNEQFF. CDR3 DNA sequence: TGCGCCAGCAGCCAACAGGCGACCAATGAGCAGTTCTTC.

V and J are TRBV29-1 and TRBJ1-5; 7 nucleotides align to TRBD1. This CDR3 spans 14 amino acids. V lost 4 bases to trimming and J lost 4 bases; unmatched junction nucleotides: 7. Germline assignment: CDR1 SQVTM and CDR2 ANQGSEA. The chain's CDR3 is CSVASDRENQPQHF. As DNA, the CDR3 is TGCAGCGTTGCCTCCGACAGGGAAAATCAGCCCCAGCATTTT.

The chain is built from TRBV29-1 and TRBJ2-5; tentative D call: TRBD1 (5 bases). The CDR3 loop spans 12 amino acids. The germline V gene has CDR1 SQVTM and CDR2 ANQGSEA. V was shortened by 0 bases and J by 9 bases, with 11 bases between the two germline ends. CDR3 sequence reads: CSVEDRDGSQYF. The DNA for the CDR3 is TGCAGCGTTGAAGACAGGGATGGGTCCCAGTACTTC.

This clone was counted a single time. The chain uses TRBV11-2 and TRBJ1-6; D is uncertain. The V and J ends lost 1 base and 4 bases respectively, with 5 bases between them. Germline assignment: CDR1 SGHAT and CDR2 FQNNGV. The CDR3 covers 14 residues. The CDR3 sequence is CASSLAGYNSPLHF. The DNA of the CDR3 is TGTGCCAGCAGCTTAGCAGGTTATAATTCACCCCTCCACTTT.

The chain joins TRBV2 to TRBJ2-1; TRBD2 matches 9 bases. This CDR3 has 14 residues. V lost 5 bases and J lost 9; bases outside the gene matches: 8. Germline lookup yields CDR1 SNHLY and CDR2 FYNNEI. CDR3 nucleotides: TGTGCCAGCAGTCGACTAGCGGAGATGGGTGAGCAGTTCTTC. Its protein is CASSRLAEMGEQFF.

This clone showed up just a few times. J is TRBJ2-4 and V is TRBV5-6; 9 bases agree with TRBD1. Trimming cost V 4 bases and J 2 bases; bases outside gene matches: 13. CDR1 is SGHDT, CDR2 YYEEEE, per germline. CDR3 length: 18 residues. The CDR3 region has the DNA TGTGCCAGCAGCCCAATACAACCGGGACAGGGATCCAAAAACATTCAGTACTTC. Residues: CASSPIQPGQGSKNIQYF.

The CDR3 DNA sequence: TGCAGCGGGGGCTCTGGGGCCAACGTCCTGACTTTC. It encodes CSGGSGANVLTF. This chain links TRBV29-1 with TRBJ2-6; D is uncertain. CDR1 and CDR2 from the germline V gene are SQVTM and ANQGSEA. The CDR3 loop spans 12 amino acids. The V gene lost 7 bases and the J gene lost 0 bases, with 4 bases spanning the gap.

This clone was detected only a few times. The chain uses TRBV4-2 and TRBJ1-2; TRBD1 matches at 10 bases. CDR1 is LGHNA and CDR2 is YNFKEQ in the germline V gene. The CDR3 consists of 14 residues. After removal of 2 bases from V and 7 bases from J, the junction contained 4 bases not matched to a gene. Written as DNA, the CDR3 is TGTGCCAGCAGCCAACCCGGGACAGGGGCTGGCTACACCTTC. Protein: CASSQPGTGAGYTF.

The V and J genes are TRBV25-1 and TRBJ2-5; D call uncertain. V shed 1 base and J shed 3 bases, with 6 bases lying between them. This CDR3 is 13 amino acids long. CDR1 is MGHDK and CDR2 is SYGVNS in the germline V gene. The CDR3 loop is CASSEFGKETQYF. The CDR3 bases are TGTGCCAGCAGTGAATTTGGGAAAGAGACCCAGTACTTC.

The V call is TRBV19, the J call TRBJ2-4, with D maybe TRBD1 (5 bases). The CDR3 is 15 amino acids. V lost 5 bases, J lost 0 bases, and 11 bases lay in between. The germline CDR1 and CDR2 sequences are LNHDA and SQIVND (reference sequence). The CDR3 DNA follows: TGTGCCAGTAGTCAGCAGGGTTTAGCCAAAAACATTCAGTACTTC. Translation gives CASSQQGLAKNIQYF.

V usage is TRBV29-1 and J usage is TRBJ1-1, with D possibly TRBD1 on 6 matching bases. V was cut by 7 bases and J by 4 bases, with 22 bases left in between. The CDR3 loop spans 15 amino acids. Germline lookup yields CDR1 SQVTM and CDR2 ANQGSEA. Here the CDR3 reads CSGSLSSGTPTEAFF. DNA of the CDR3: TGCAGCGGATCGTTATCTTCCGGGACACCCACTGAAGCTTTCTTT.

CDR3 protein: CASSLGQGESYEQYF. In nucleotides, the CDR3 is TGTGCCAGCAGCTTGGGACAGGGCGAATCCTACGAGCAGTACTTC. This chain links TRBV7-8 with TRBJ2-7; TRBD1 matches at 9 bases. The trim removed 3 bases at V and 1 base at J, leaving 4 bases unmatched. Germline loops: CDR1 SGHVS, CDR2 FQNEAQ. The CDR3 spans 15 residues. Filled out from reference TRBV7-8 and TRBJ2-7, the complete variable domain reads GAGVSQSPRYKVAKRGQDVALRCDPISGHVSLFWYQQALGQGPEFLTYFQNEAQLDKSGLPSDRFFAERPEGSVSTLKIQRTQQEDSAVYLCASSLGQGESYEQYFGPGTRLTVT.

The V and J genes are TRBV28 and TRBJ2-7, with D perhaps TRBD1 (6 bases). Trimming removed 7 bases at V and 2 bases at J, with 12 bases between. Germline assignment: CDR1 MDHEN and CDR2 SYDVKM. The CDR3 extends over 13 amino acids. CDR3 DNA sequence: TGTGCCAGCACAAGGGGGTCCGCCTACGAGCAGTACTTC. Translated, it gives CASTRGSAYEQYF.

The chain carries TRBV6-6 and TRBJ1-2; D is undetermined. Trimming left V 6 bases short and J 0 bases short, with 8 bases between. Germline CDR1 and CDR2: MNHNY and SVGAGI (reference sequence). This CDR3 is 13 amino acids long. CDR3 loop: CASSPGANYGYTF. The DNA of the CDR3 is TGTGCCAGCAGCCCCGGGGCTAACTATGGCTACACCTTC.

The CDR3 sequence is CASSPHGTGKTYSNQPQHF. The CDR3 bases are TGCGCCAGCAGCCCCCACGGGACAGGAAAAACCTATAGCAATCAGCCCCAGCATTTT. The chain carries TRBV4-1 and TRBJ1-5, with 8 bases identical to TRBD1. Germline V gene data show CDR1 as MGHRA and CDR2 as YSYEKL. CDR3 length equals 19 residues. J lost 0 bases, V lost 4 bases, and 14 bases had no gene match.

A few counts support this clone. This sequence joins TRBV6-5 and TRBJ2-7; 7 bases map to TRBD1. Germline loops: CDR1 MNHEY, CDR2 SVGAGI. V lost 5 bases to trimming and J lost 3 bases; unmatched junction nucleotides: 7. The CDR3 has 14 amino acids. The CDR3 sequence is CASSRVGGNYEQYF. The CDR3 DNA sequence: TGTGCCAGCAGTCGAGTAGGGGGCAACTACGAGCAGTACTTC.